This T cell receptor (beta chain) was recovered during a study of shared clonotypes between healthy human individuals. Looking at the study overall: Each donor had three CD4 naive, three CD4 memory, two CD8 naive and one CD8 memory plate.

V lost 3 bases and J lost 7, with 13 bases in between. The CDR3 extends over 14 amino acids. CDR1 and CDR2 from the germline V gene are MGHRA and YSYEKL. Whole-study findings and limits: Researchers sampled blood only, noting tissue repertoires likely differ. Relative to their counterparts shared across all four donors, non-shared clonotypes exhibited diminished generation probabilities.

Around 32,000 T cell genomes, or about 200 ng DNA, went into the sorted-subset replicate PCRs. The method was immunoSEQ multiplex PCR; TCRdb's version includes in-frame clones alone and lacks a portion of them. The sample yields about 590,000 clones, nearly 97% seen once. On this clone itself: No antigen is known for it.

CD8 cells regarded as naive lacked CD45RO, were positively chosen for CCR7, and omitted terminally differentiated effector memory CD45RA+ cells. Sequencing was carried out using naive CD8+ T cells sorted from blood. The TCR was taken from a young woman in good health. The V call is TRBV4-1, the J call TRBJ1-5; possible D gene TRBD1, 5 bases. The CDR3 DNA follows: TGCGCCAGCAGCCACAGAGAGGGGTGGCAGCCCCAGCATTTT. Translating it yields CASSHREGWQPQHF.